These T cell receptor beta chains were read from a single sample in a study of blood T cell repertoires in COVID-19. Clones were read by immunoSEQ multiplex PCR, and TCRdb kept only the in-frame ones, dropping some. The sample shows more than 55,000 clones, about 91% of them seen only once. The sample taken for sequencing was peripheral blood. All receptors derive from a woman in her sixties or seventies with acute or convalescent COVID-19. The CDR3 runs from the conserved cysteine through the conserved F or W. The order of the fields is V gene, J gene, D gene, clone size, CDR3 DNA, CDR3 protein. D genes are given only for firm matches. Clone size is stated in some rows and not others, as once, few, many or a class when expanded.

>TRBV19|TRBJ2-1|TRBD2|-
TGTGCCAGTAGTTCTAGCGGGGGGGCAGCCTACAATGAGCAGTTCTTC
CASSSSGGAAYNEQFF
>TRBV30|TRBJ1-2|-|-
TGTGCCTCTACAGGAGACAGGACTTATGGCTACACCTTC
CASTGDRTYGYTF
>TRBV6-4|TRBJ2-1|-|-
TGTGCCAGCAGTGCCCGGGACACCTCCTACAATGAGCAGTTCTTC
CASSARDTSYNEQFF
>TRBV6-4|TRBJ1-1|-|-
TGTGCCAGCAGTGAGGGGGCAGGCTCTCGTGCTTTCTTT
CASSEGAGSRAFF
>TRBV15|TRBJ1-5|-|few
TGTGCCACCAGCCGGTTGGACAGTAGCAATCAGCCCCAGCATTTT
CATSRLDSSNQPQHF
>TRBV7-9|TRBJ2-1|TRBD1|-
TGTGCCAGCAGTCCGACAGGGAACTCCTACAATGAGCAGTTCTTC
CASSPTGNSYNEQFF
>TRBV24-1|TRBJ1-1|TRBD1|-
TGTGCCATCGATTCCGGGACAGGGGACACTGAAGCTTTCTTT
CAIDSGTGDTEAFF
>TRBV7-8|TRBJ2-1|TRBD2|-
TGTGCCAGCAGCACCTTAGCGGGGGGGGCCTACAATGAGCAGTTCTTC
CASSTLAGGAYNEQFF
>TRBV9|TRBJ2-7|TRBD2|-
TGTGCCAGCAGCCCCCGGACTAGCGGAAACGAGCAGTACTTC
CASSPRTSGNEQYF
>TRBV11-3|TRBJ2-3|TRBD1|-
TGTGCCAGCAGCCCAGGGGGTACAGATACGCAGTATTTT
CASSPGGTDTQYF
>TRBV18|TRBJ1-2|TRBD1|-
TGTGCCAGCTCACCGAGCCGGGACAGTCGCTATGGCTACACCTTC
CASSPSRDSRYGYTF
>TRBV9|TRBJ1-4|-|-
TGTGCCAGCAGCGATAGAGAAAAACTGTTTTTT
CASSDREKLFF
>TRBV6-5|TRBJ1-5|-|-
TGTGCCAGCAGTACAGGGACGGGTCAGCCCCAGCATTTT
CASSTGTGQPQHF
>TRBV7-9|TRBJ2-7|-|-
TGTGCCAGCAGCTTAGGGCCAGAGCAGTACTTC
CASSLGPEQYF
>TRBV5-1|TRBJ1-2|-|-
TGCGCCAGCAGTTACCGGGCAGGAGGAGGCTACACCTTC
CASSYRAGGGYTF
>TRBV15|TRBJ1-1|-|-
TGTGCCACCAGCAGTGATTTAGAAGTAGGGGGGAACACTGAAGCTTTCTTT
CATSSDLEVGGNTEAFF
>TRBV28|TRBJ1-6|-|-
TGTGCCAGCAGTTTAGCGGGGGGCTTCCTCCGGGCCCACTTT
CASSLAGGFLRAHF
>TRBV29-1|TRBJ1-5|-|-
TGCAGCGTTGACGCAGGGCGCAATCAGCCCCAGCATTTT
CSVDAGRNQPQHF
>TRBV28|TRBJ2-7|TRBD1|-
TGTGCCAGCAGTCCGATCCTTGGCAGGGGGATCTACGAGCAGTACTTC
CASSPILGRGIYEQYF
>TRBV2|TRBJ1-1|-|-
TGTGCCAGTAGAGAATGGTCGGGGAACACTGAAGCTTTCTTT
CASREWSGNTEAFF
>TRBV2|TRBJ1-1|-|-
TGTGCCAGCAGTGAAGCCGCCAGGAACACTGAAGCTTTCTTT
CASSEAARNTEAFF
>TRBV27|TRBJ1-2|-|-
TGTGCCAGCAGCCAACAGATTAACTATGGCTACACCTTC
CASSQQINYGYTF
>TRBV2|TRBJ1-1|-|-
TGTGCCAGCAGTTCTGACAGGCTAAGGGGTTACGCTTTCTTT
CASSSDRLRGYAFF
>TRBV18|TRBJ2-6|TRBD1|-
TGTGCCAGCTCACCGCTTCCGGGACAGACCTTCTCCGGGGCCAACGTCCTGACTTTC
CASSPLPGQTFSGANVLTF
>TRBV19|TRBJ1-1|TRBD1|-
TGTGCCAGTAGCAACCCCGGGACAGGGAGCACTGAAGCTTTCTTT
CASSNPGTGSTEAFF
>TRBV27|TRBJ2-7|-|-
TGTGCCAGCAGTTTTTCCCGCTCCTACGAGCAGTACTTC
CASSFSRSYEQYF
>TRBV5-1|TRBJ2-3|TRBD2|-
TGCGCCAGCAAACGACTAGCGGGGGGGCAAGATACGCAGTATTTT
CASKRLAGGQDTQYF
>TRBV5-6|TRBJ2-3|-|-
TGTGCCAGCAGCCTCCCCCTGAGCACAGATACGCAGTATTTT
CASSLPLSTDTQYF
>TRBV5-1|TRBJ1-4|TRBD1|-
TGCGCCAGCAGCCTCGAGGACAGGGATGAAAAACTGTTTTTT
CASSLEDRDEKLFF
>TRBV3-1/TRBV3-2|TRBJ1-1|-|-
TGTGCCAGCAAGGGAGGGAGGAACACTGAAGCTTTCTTT
CASKGGRNTEAFF
>TRBV9|TRBJ2-7|TRBD2|-
TGTGCCAGCAGCGCCAGGACTAGCGGGGGCGAGCAGTACTTC
CASSARTSGGEQYF
>TRBV30|TRBJ1-2|-|few
TGTGCCTGGAGAAGGACTCCTTCTAACTATGGCTACACCTTC
CAWRRTPSNYGYTF
>TRBV7-8|TRBJ1-2|TRBD1|-
TGTGCCAGCAGCTTGGAACAGGGGAACTATGGCTACACCTTC
CASSLEQGNYGYTF
>TRBV6-4|TRBJ1-1|-|-
TGTGCCAGCAGCCCCCCAGAAAACACTGAAGCTTTCTTT
CASSPPENTEAFF
>TRBV5-1|TRBJ1-3|-|-
TGCGCCAGCTCATGGGCCCAGCAAGGATCTGGAAACACCATATATTTT
CASSWAQQGSGNTIYF
>TRBV5-1|TRBJ1-1|TRBD1|-
TGCGCCAGTAAACAGGGGGCAAGGACGGGCACTGAAGCTTTCTTT
CASKQGARTGTEAFF
>TRBV7-9|TRBJ2-3|-|-
TGTGCCAGCAGCCGACCGGGTACGGGAGTAGGGTCAGATACGCAGTATTTT
CASSRPGTGVGSDTQYF
>TRBV7-8|TRBJ2-5|-|-
TGTGCCAGCAGCTTCACAGCTTCCGAGACCCAGTACTTC
CASSFTASETQYF
>TRBV2|TRBJ1-5|-|-
TGTGCCAGCAGTGAAGCGACAGTCAGCAATCAGCCCCAGCATTTT
CASSEATVSNQPQHF
>TRBV7-9|TRBJ1-3|TRBD1|-
TGTGCCACCCACAGGGGGCAAAAAGGAAACACCATATATTTT
CATHRGQKGNTIYF
>TRBV6-5|TRBJ1-5|-|-
TGTGCCAGCAGTTACTCGTATCGGAGCAATCAGCCCCAGCATTTT
CASSYSYRSNQPQHF
>TRBV14|TRBJ1-2|-|-
TGTGCCAGCAGCCTCGACAGAGCTAACTATGGCTACACCTTC
CASSLDRANYGYTF
>TRBV28|TRBJ1-5|-|-
TGTGCCAGCAGCGAAACAGGATCTAGCAATCAGCCCCAGCATTTT
CASSETGSSNQPQHF
>TRBV5-6|TRBJ2-1|TRBD2|-
TGTGCCAGCAACAATTGGGGAGGGAACAATGAGCAGTTCTTC
CASNNWGGNNEQFF
>TRBV29-1|TRBJ1-1|-|-
TGCAGCGTTGAAGGTGGCGGGCGAGGGACTGAAGCTTTCTTT
CSVEGGGRGTEAFF